A single TCR beta chain is shown here with its context. Blood CD8+ and CD4+ T cells underwent high-throughput TCR beta sequencing. The TEMRA cells underwent FACS enrichment, while the CD8+ and CD4+ T cells underwent negative isolation. V shed 4 bases, J shed 4 bases, and the junction held 19 bases outside the gene matches. The CDR3 loop spans 19 amino acids. Germline lookup yields CDR1 ENHRY and CDR2 SYGVKD. Random hexamers primed reverse transcription of roughly 0.5 to 1 ug RNA. Amplification of the TCR beta CDR3 was carried out by immunoSEQ multiplex PCR, which spanned a total of 54 Vbeta and 13 Jbeta segments. Each CDR3 protein is one row after TCRdb ran MiXCR on the immunoSEQ multiplex PCR reads. The repertoire holds about 400,000 distinct CDR3 sequences, with around 85% as singletons. The sample belongs to a study of CD8 T cells in Susac syndrome.

The material sequenced was CD8+ T cells from PBMCs. The clonotype comes from a human donor with multiple sclerosis. J is TRBJ2-1 and V is TRBV10-3, with 7 nucleotides matching TRBD1. CDR3 DNA sequence: TGTGCCATCAGTGCCCCCGTGAGGGGGCCAGAGAACGATTACAATGAGCAGTTCTTC. Its translation: CAISAPVRGPENDYNEQFF.